Below are 23 T cell receptor beta chains sequenced from a single sample in a study of OX40 agonist ivuxolimab in advanced cancers. Profiled with immunoSEQ multiplex PCR; TCRdb holds only in-frame clones, not every one. The sample contains 56,000 or so clones, about 80% of which appear only once. Sequencing used CD4+ or CD8+ T cells sorted from blood, obtained in a trial of the OX40 agonist ivuxolimab. All receptors come from an adult with an advanced solid tumor such as melanoma, head and neck, liver or kidney cancer.

V and J are TRBV12-5 and TRBJ1-2; 9 bases are shared with TRBD1. This CDR3 has 13 residues. The V gene end was trimmed by 3 bases and the J gene end by 7 bases; junction bases not matched to a gene: 3. Germline V gene sequence: CDR1 LGHNT, CDR2 FRNRAP. Here the CDR3 DNA reads TGTGCTAGTGGTTTCACAGGGGGCCGTGGCTACACCTTC. Protein: CASGFTGGRGYTF.

The V and J genes are TRBV4-1 and TRBJ2-2; 8 bases match TRBD2. This CDR3 comprises 15 residues. Germline trimming cut 1 base from V and 6 bases from J; bases unmatched to any gene: 4. Germline CDR1 reads MGHRA; CDR2 reads YSYEKL. DNA for the CDR3: TGCGCCAGCAGCCAAGCGGGGGGGCTGGCCGGGGAGCTGTTTTTT. It is translated as CASSQAGGLAGELFF.

Only a few counts were recorded for this clone. The chain joins TRBV7-9 to TRBJ1-3; D ambiguous. Germline values: CDR1 SEHNR, CDR2 FQNEAQ (reference sequence). This CDR3 region has 15 residues. Trimming left V 8 bases short and J 0 bases short, with 14 bases between. This CDR3 reads CASYALRSSGNTIYF. Written as DNA, the CDR3 is TGTGCCAGCTATGCTCTTAGGAGCTCTGGAAACACCATATATTTT. The entire variable domain, with the rest obtained from reference TRBV7-9 and TRBJ1-3, is as follows: DTGVSQNPRHKITKRGQNVTFRCDPISEHNRLYWYRQTLGQGPEFLTYFQNEAQLEKSRLLSDRFSAERPKGSFSTLEIQRTEQGDSAMYLCASYALRSSGNTIYFGEGSWLTVV.

This chain links TRBV5-1 with TRBJ2-1; 8 positions agree with TRBD2. With 2 bases clipped from V and 4 bases from J, the junction kept 14 bases outside the gene matches. In germline, CDR1 is SGHRS, CDR2 YFSETQ. This CDR3 contains 18 residues. CDR3 sequence reads: CASSFPTATSGLYNEQFF. Written as DNA, the CDR3 is TGCGCCAGCAGCTTCCCAACAGCTACTAGCGGACTTTACAATGAGCAGTTCTTC.

The chain uses TRBV15 and TRBJ2-1; possible D gene TRBD1, 6 bases. Trimming shortened V by 5 bases and J by 4 bases, and 12 bases separated the two germline ends. This CDR3 has 14 residues. Looked up from germline, CDR1 is LNHNV and CDR2 is YYDKDF (reference sequence). The CDR3 is CATSRGDIYNEQFF. The CDR3 coding sequence is TGTGCCACCAGCCGAGGGGACATATACAATGAGCAGTTCTTC.

J is TRBJ2-1 and V is TRBV7-8, with D possibly TRBD1 on 6 matching bases. V was shortened by 4 bases and J by 2 bases, with 12 bases between the two germline ends. CDR3 size: 15 residues. Germline-derived CDR1 and CDR2 are SGHVS and FQNEAQ. The CDR3 coding sequence is TGTGCCAGCAGCTCCCAGGGGACGGCCTACAATGAGCAGTTCTTC. It yields the protein CASSSQGTAYNEQFF.

The CDR3 loop is CASSFHRGYGQPQHF. Here the CDR3 DNA reads TGTGCCAGCAGTTTTCACAGGGGGTATGGTCAGCCCCAGCATTTT. The genes are TRBV28 and TRBJ1-5; 8 positions agree with TRBD1. Germline V gives CDR1 MDHEN, CDR2 SYDVKM. CDR3 length: 15 amino acids. The V and J ends lost 3 bases and 6 bases, in that order; junction bases with no gene match: 7.

This rearrangement joins TRBV6-5 to TRBJ2-7; 8 bases are shared with TRBD1. The CDR3 consists of 15 residues. V shed 5 bases, J shed 3 bases, and the junction held 9 bases outside the gene matches. Germline CDR1 is MNHEY and CDR2 is SVGAGI. This CDR3 reads CASSPPDRGYYEQYF. DNA of the CDR3: TGTGCCAGCAGTCCCCCCGACAGGGGATACTACGAGCAGTACTTC.

The V gene is TRBV13, the J gene TRBJ1-6; D is undetermined. CDR1 PRHDT and CDR2 FYEKMQ come from the germline V gene (reference sequence). The CDR3 has 17 amino acids. The V end lost 1 base, the J end lost 0 bases, and 10 bases lay between the germline ends. CDR3 DNA sequence: TGTGCCAGCAGCTTAGCGGGCCTACCCTCCTATAATTCACCCCTCCACTTT. Translation: CASSLAGLPSYNSPLHF.

V gene TRBV20-1 combines with J gene TRBJ2-3; D not certain. The V gene's germline CDR1 is DFQATT and CDR2 SNEGSKA (reference sequence). V was trimmed by 5 bases and J by 2 bases, leaving 2 bases between them. CDR3 length: 10 amino acids. The CDR3 protein is CSAYTDTQYF. CDR3 bases: TGCAGTGCTTACACAGATACGCAGTATTTT.

The V gene is TRBV9, the J gene TRBJ2-1; 12 positions agree with TRBD2. This CDR3 is built from 16 residues. J was trimmed by 4 bases and V by 3 bases; bases with no gene match: 5. The germline CDR1 and CDR2 sequences are SGDLS and YYNGEE. The chain's CDR3 is CASSAGGLAGYNEQFF. The DNA for the CDR3 is TGTGCCAGCAGCGCCGGGGGACTAGCGGGTTACAATGAGCAGTTCTTC.

This sequence joins TRBV5-1 and TRBJ2-7; the match to TRBD1 covers 8 bases. After removal of 4 bases from V and 7 bases from J, the junction contained 7 bases not matched to a gene. Germline V lookup: CDR1 SGHRS, CDR2 YFSETQ. This CDR3 region has 13 residues. The CDR3 region has the DNA TGCGCCAGCAGCACCCAGGGGGCCGGGGAGCAGTACTTC. This codes for CASSTQGAGEQYF. The full variable domain, its missing parts supplied by reference TRBV5-1 and TRBJ2-7, is KAGVTQTPRYLIKTRGQQVTLSCSPISGHRSVSWYQQTPGQGLQFLFEYFSETQRNKGNFPGRFSGRQFSNSRSEMNVSTLELGDSALYLCASSTQGAGEQYFGPGTRLTVT.

This clone turned up a few times. The chain combines TRBV6-1 with TRBJ1-3; TRBD1 matches 8 bases. Unmatched junction bases numbered 6, after V lost 10 bases and J lost 7 bases. The CDR3 is 12 amino acids. CDR1 is MNHNS and CDR2 is SASEGT in the germline V gene. CDR3 loop: CATTTGVNTIYF. CDR3 coding DNA: TGTGCCACCACGACAGGGGTCAACACCATATATTTT.

This clone was observed once. The gene calls are TRBV6-1 and TRBJ1-1; no firm D call. Germline V gives CDR1 MNHNS, CDR2 SASEGT. The CDR3 loop spans 14 amino acids. V was trimmed by 5 bases and J by 6 bases, leaving 16 bases between them. This CDR3 reads CASSSHIGTAEAFF. In DNA form, the CDR3 reads TGTGCCAGCAGTTCACACATAGGAACGGCTGAAGCTTTCTTT.

This clone was counted a few times. CDR3 protein: CASSLSGTSGEAFF. In DNA form, the CDR3 reads TGTGCCAGCAGCTTAAGCGGGACATCAGGTGAAGCTTTCTTT. The chain uses TRBV7-3 and TRBJ1-1; the D gene is possibly TRBD1 (6 bases). V lost 1 base and J lost 7, with 13 bases in between. This CDR3 contains 14 residues. The germline gives CDR1 SGHTA, CDR2 FQGTGA.

The chain joins TRBV28 to TRBJ2-2; TRBD2 agrees at 8 bases. With V trimmed by 2 bases and J by 1 base, 0 bases remained unmatched. Germline V gene sequence: CDR1 MDHEN, CDR2 SYDVKM. The CDR3 totals 15 residues. The CDR3 is CASSLAGGNTGELFF. CDR3 DNA: TGTGCCAGCAGTTTAGCGGGAGGGAACACCGGGGAGCTGTTTTTT.

The CDR3 DNA reads as TGTGCCAGCTCATCAAACCCCGGACTGACCGGCTATGGCTACACCTTC. This translates into CASSSNPGLTGYGYTF. This chain joins TRBV18 and TRBJ1-2, with D uncertain. This CDR3 is 16 amino acids long. Germline V gene sequence: CDR1 KGHSH, CDR2 LQKENI. Trimming stripped 5 bases from V and 4 bases from J, with 20 bases between.

The CDR3: CASSNRGPQPQHF. In DNA, the CDR3 is TGTGCCAGCAGCAACAGAGGTCCTCAGCCCCAGCATTTT. The chain is built from TRBV7-9 and TRBJ1-5; the D is unclear. In germline, CDR1 is SEHNR, CDR2 FQNEAQ (reference sequence). V gave up 5 bases and J gave up 6 bases, with 11 bases separating them. This CDR3 spans 13 amino acids. The whole variable domain, filled in from reference TRBV7-9 and TRBJ1-5, reads DTGVSQNPRHKITKRGQNVTFRCDPISEHNRLYWYRQTLGQGPEFLTYFQNEAQLEKSRLLSDRFSAERPKGSFSTLEIQRTEQGDSAMYLCASSNRGPQPQHFGDGTRLSIL.

The chain combines TRBV7-8 with TRBJ1-5, with 10 bases that match TRBD1. CDR1 is SGHVS, CDR2 FQNEAQ, per germline. The CDR3 is 15 residues long. Trimming removed 5 bases from V and 2 bases from J; junction bases left unmatched: 3. The CDR3 DNA sequence: TGTGCCAGCAGCCCGGGGACAGGGGGCAATCAGCCCCAGCATTTT. Its translation is CASSPGTGGNQPQHF.

Here the CDR3 reads CASKGQGGGELFF. DNA for the CDR3: TGTGCCAGCAAAGGACAGGGCGGCGGGGAGCTGTTTTTT. This chain links TRBV2 with TRBJ2-2; 8 bases match TRBD1. Per germline, CDR1 SNHLY and CDR2 FYNNEI. With V trimmed by 7 bases and J by 7 bases, 5 bases remained unmatched. This CDR3 is 13 amino acids long.

The chain employs TRBV11-1 and TRBJ1-1; possible D gene TRBD1, 5 bases. The CDR3 is 18 residues long. V gave up 2 bases and J gave up 1 base, with 20 bases separating them. CDR1 is SGHAT, CDR2 FQDESV, per germline (reference sequence). DNA of the CDR3: TGTGCCAGCAGCTTATTCCTCGGTTCAGGGTCGGCGAACACTGAAGCTTTCTTT. It yields the protein CASSLFLGSGSANTEAFF.

This clone is a singleton in its sample. The gene calls are TRBV9 and TRBJ2-2, with TRBD2 matching 11 bases. Germline CDR1 reads SGDLS; CDR2 reads YYNGEE. The CDR3 runs to 15 residues. The V and J ends lost 5 bases and 5 bases, in that order; junction bases with no gene match: 5. The CDR3 DNA sequence: TGTGCCAGCAGTATGACTAGCGGGGTTACCGGGGAGCTGTTTTTT. Protein sequence: CASSMTSGVTGELFF.

The chain has TRBV6-6 and TRBJ1-3; TRBD1 agrees at 7 bases. The germline V gene has CDR1 MNHNY and CDR2 SVGAGI (reference sequence). V was clipped by 7 bases and J by 2 bases; unmatched bases: 8. The CDR3 consists of 15 residues. CDR3 region: CASKELQGAGNTIYF. The CDR3 DNA reads TGTGCCAGCAAGGAGCTCCAGGGGGCTGGAAACACCATATATTTT.